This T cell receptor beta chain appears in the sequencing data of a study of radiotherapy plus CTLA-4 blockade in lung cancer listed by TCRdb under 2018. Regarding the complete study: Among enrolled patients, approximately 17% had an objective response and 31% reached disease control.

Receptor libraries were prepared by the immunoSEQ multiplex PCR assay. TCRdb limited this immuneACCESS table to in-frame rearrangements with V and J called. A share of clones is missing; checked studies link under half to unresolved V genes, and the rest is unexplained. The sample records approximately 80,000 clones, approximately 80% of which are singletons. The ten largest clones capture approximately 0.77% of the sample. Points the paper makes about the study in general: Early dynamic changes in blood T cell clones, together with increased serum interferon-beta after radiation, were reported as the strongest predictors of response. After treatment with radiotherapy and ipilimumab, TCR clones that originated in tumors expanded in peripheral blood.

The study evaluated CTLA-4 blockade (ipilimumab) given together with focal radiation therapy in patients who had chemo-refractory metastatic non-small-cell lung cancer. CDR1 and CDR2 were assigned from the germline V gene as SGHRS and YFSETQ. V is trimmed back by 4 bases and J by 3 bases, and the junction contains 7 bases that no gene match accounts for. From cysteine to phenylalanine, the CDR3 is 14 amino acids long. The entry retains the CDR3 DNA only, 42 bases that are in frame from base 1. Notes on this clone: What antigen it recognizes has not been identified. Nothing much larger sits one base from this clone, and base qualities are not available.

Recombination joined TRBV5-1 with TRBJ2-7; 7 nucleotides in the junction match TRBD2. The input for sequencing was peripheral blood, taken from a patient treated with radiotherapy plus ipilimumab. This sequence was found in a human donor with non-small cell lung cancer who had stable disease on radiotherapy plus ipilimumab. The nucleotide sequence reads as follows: TGCGCCAGCAGCGGAGCGGGATCAGGCTACGAGCAGTACTTC. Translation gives CASSGAGSGYEQYF.